Following are 30 T cell receptor beta chains from one sample sequenced in a study of shared clonotypes between healthy human individuals. Repertoires were generated with immunoSEQ multiplex PCR, while TCRdb's copy carries only in-frame clones and drops some. The data hold roughly 2.5 million clones, with 90% to 95% observed a single time. The specimen sequenced was naive CD4+ T cells sorted from blood. Subset: CD45RA+ positively selected. These TCRs come from a man aged 18-30 years in good health.

Points on this clone: The same CDR3 can be traced to other DNA sequences in this sample. The chain employs TRBV5-1 and TRBJ2-5, with D maybe TRBD1 (6 bases). The germline CDR1 and CDR2 sequences are SGHRS and YFSETQ. The CDR3 loop spans 14 amino acids. V lost 1 base and J 1 base, leaving 8 bases between the germline ends. CDR3 coding DNA: TGCGCCAGCAGCTTGACAGGGATCCAAGAGACCCAGTACTTC. Translation: CASSLTGIQETQYF.

V is TRBV6-4 and J is TRBJ2-7; TRBD1 aligns across 9 bases. The V gene end was trimmed by 3 bases and the J gene end by 5 bases; junction bases not matched to a gene: 11. There are 16 residues in the CDR3. In germline, CDR1 is MRHNA, CDR2 SNTAGT. CDR3 sequence reads: CASSEIGTGNSNEQYF. In DNA, the CDR3 is TGTGCCAGCAGTGAGATTGGGACAGGGAATTCGAACGAGCAGTACTTC.

The chain combines TRBV6-5 with TRBJ2-7; 7 positions match TRBD1. CDR3 length: 15 residues. Trimming cost V 5 bases and J 2 bases; bases outside gene matches: 9. The germline V gene encodes CDR1 MNHEY and CDR2 SVGAGI. This CDR3 is CASSGRSGQTYEQYF. As DNA, the CDR3 is TGTGCCAGCAGTGGAAGGTCGGGACAGACCTACGAGCAGTACTTC.

Comments on this clone: The same CDR3 is also encoded by other DNA sequences in this sample. The chain carries TRBV4-1 and TRBJ2-7; the match to TRBD1 covers 7 bases. The germline V gene has CDR1 MGHRA and CDR2 YSYEKL. The CDR3 length is 15 residues. Trimming cost V 2 bases and J 1 base; bases outside gene matches: 5. The CDR3 sequence: CASSQPAGGSYEQYF. CDR3 sequence (DNA): TGCGCCAGCAGCCAACCGGCAGGGGGATCCTACGAGCAGTACTTC.

This clone was seen only once. The CDR3 loop reads CASSHGPSGATYEQYF. The DNA for the CDR3 is TGTGCCAGCAGCCATGGGCCTAGCGGAGCGACCTACGAGCAGTACTTC. V gene TRBV7-6 combines with J gene TRBJ2-7; 7 bases line up with TRBD2. Germline CDR1 and CDR2: SGHVS and FNYEAQ. This CDR3 is built from 16 residues. The V segment lost 5 bases and the J segment 2 bases; nucleotides outside the gene matches: 12.

This sequence joins TRBV5-4 and TRBJ2-2; 10 positions agree with TRBD1. Germline trimming cut 4 bases from V and 6 bases from J; bases unmatched to any gene: 9. Germline loops: CDR1 SGHNT, CDR2 YYREEE (reference sequence). CDR3 length: 16 amino acids. CDR3 DNA sequence: TGTGCCAGCAGCGAAAGGACAGGGGGTAGTCCCGGGGAGCTGTTTTTT. Translating gives CASSERTGGSPGELFF.

This chain connects TRBV7-3 to TRBJ2-2; D unresolved. V lost 6 bases to trimming and J lost 6 bases, with 14 bases between them. Germline CDR1 SGHTA, CDR2 FQGTGA. This CDR3 has 14 residues. CDR3 sequence: CASSPLLGSGELFF. The CDR3 bases are TGTGCCAGCAGTCCCCTTCTGGGATCCGGGGAGCTGTTTTTT.

The table lists this clone with a few counts. CDR3 nucleotides: TGCAGCTGTACAGGGTCTCTGGATCAGCCCCAGCATTTT. Protein product: CSCTGSLDQPQHF. This chain connects TRBV29-1 to TRBJ1-5, with D tentatively TRBD1 (6 bases). This CDR3 region has 13 residues. The germline V and J ends were trimmed by 8 bases and 5 bases, with 16 bases remaining between them. Germline values: CDR1 SQVTM, CDR2 ANQGSEA.

The CDR3 DNA follows: TGTGCCTGGGCCCGCGCAGCCAATGAGCAGTTCTTC. Translation gives CAWARAANEQFF. V and J are TRBV30 and TRBJ2-1; D is ambiguous. The CDR3 spans 12 residues. Germline V gives CDR1 GTSNPN, CDR2 SVGIG (reference sequence). V was cut by 5 bases and J by 6 bases, with 11 bases left in between. The whole variable domain, remainder taken from reference TRBV30 and TRBJ2-1, is SQTIHQWPATLVQPVGSPLSLECTVEGTSNPNLYWYRQAAGRGLQLLFYSVGIGQISSEVPQNLSASRPQDRQFILSSKKLLLSDSGFYLCAWARAANEQFFGPGTRLTVL.

The rearrangement uses TRBV10-1 and TRBJ1-1, with D perhaps TRBD1 (5 bases). The V gene lost 7 bases and the J gene lost 7 bases, with 25 bases spanning the gap. CDR3 length equals 16 residues. The germline V gene has CDR1 WNHNN and CDR2 SYGVQD (reference sequence). CDR3 residues: CASKLLRGPWPVEAFF. CDR3 sequence (DNA): TGCGCCAGCAAGTTACTGCGGGGCCCATGGCCCGTTGAAGCTTTCTTT.

The rearrangement links TRBV7-2 to TRBJ1-2; D is possibly TRBD1 (6 bases). V dropped 1 base and J dropped 7 bases, with 13 bases sitting between them. In germline, CDR1 is SGHTA, CDR2 FQGNSA. The CDR3 extends over 14 amino acids. The CDR3 bases are TGTGCCAGCAGCTTAGATACAGGGAGTATTGGCTACACCTTC. Encoded protein: CASSLDTGSIGYTF.

V and J are TRBV9 and TRBJ2-1, with 7 bases identical to TRBD2. Trimming removed 3 bases from V and 5 bases from J; junction bases left unmatched: 5. The CDR3 is 14 amino acids. From germline, CDR1 is SGDLS and CDR2 YYNGEE. The CDR3 reads CASSGTSVNNEQFF. CDR3 DNA sequence: TGTGCCAGCAGCGGGACTAGTGTGAACAATGAGCAGTTCTTC. The full variable domain, rest sourced from reference TRBV9 and TRBJ2-1, is DSGVTQTPKHLITATGQRVTLRCSPRSGDLSVYWYQQSLDQGLQFLIQYYNGEERAKGNILERFSAQQFPDLHSELNLSSLELGDSALYFCASSGTSVNNEQFFGPGTRLTVL.

In its sample, this clone was seen a few times. The V and J genes are TRBV7-9 and TRBJ1-5; D is possibly TRBD1 (5 bases). Trimming removed 8 bases from V and 4 bases from J, with 15 bases in between. Per the germline V gene, CDR1 is SEHNR and CDR2 is FQNEAQ (reference sequence). The CDR3 has 14 residues. The chain's CDR3 is CASSPLGANQPQHF. The CDR3 DNA reads as TGTGCCAGCTCTCCGTTAGGGGCAAATCAGCCCCAGCATTTT.

The chain combines TRBV7-8 with TRBJ1-2; D unresolved. Deletions cut 3 bases from V and 4 bases from J, with 15 bases between. CDR1 and CDR2 from the germline V gene are SGHVS and FQNEAQ. CDR3 size: 15 residues. The DNA of the CDR3 is TGTGCCAGCAGCTTCAGGAGGATGGGCTCCTATGGCTACACCTTC. As protein: CASSFRRMGSYGYTF.

The count of this clone is one. The rearrangement uses TRBV6-6 and TRBJ1-1; D might be TRBD1 (5 bases). Per germline, CDR1 MNHNY and CDR2 SVGAGI (reference sequence). The V end lost 0 bases, the J end lost 1 base, and 12 bases lay between the germline ends. CDR3 length: 16 amino acids. The CDR3 region has the DNA TGTGCCAGCAGTTACTCAGCGGGGCGTACGAACACTGAAGCTTTCTTT. It encodes CASSYSAGRTNTEAFF.

The chain recombines TRBV5-1 with TRBJ2-2; 9 bases are shared with TRBD1. The germline V gene has CDR1 SGHRS and CDR2 YFSETQ. With 4 bases clipped from V and 11 bases from J, the junction kept 21 bases outside the gene matches. There are 18 residues in the CDR3. CDR3 bases: TGCGCCAGCAGCCGGGACAGGGCGCCTTTGGGTACACCGGTAGAGCTGTTTTTT. Protein sequence: CASSRDRAPLGTPVELFF.

This clone was detected only once. This sample also contains other DNA sequences that code for the same CDR3. The chain employs TRBV28 and TRBJ1-1, with D perhaps matching TRBD1 (6 bases). CDR3 length: 14 residues. The germline CDR1 and CDR2 sequences are MDHEN and SYDVKM. The ends were cut back, 5 bases at V and 2 bases at J, with 12 bases in the middle. The CDR3 DNA sequence: TGTGCCAGCAGTACCGGGACACTTAACACTGAAGCTTTCTTT. Translated: CASSTGTLNTEAFF.

The chain has TRBV10-3 and TRBJ1-6; D is unresolved. Trimming removed 0 bases at V and 9 bases at J, with 6 bases between. Germline assignment: CDR1 ENHRY and CDR2 SYGVKD. The CDR3 sequence is 13 residues long. This CDR3 is CAISESETSPLHF. In DNA form, the CDR3 reads TGTGCCATCAGTGAGTCGGAGACTTCACCCCTCCACTTT.

The chain uses TRBV12-2 and TRBJ2-2; TRBD2, the table's D call, was not compared with the DNA. TRBV12-2 is an annotated pseudogene. The CDR3 is 14 amino acids. The CDR3 loop reads CASRTSGYTGELFF. The CDR3 region has the DNA TGTGCAAGTCGGACCAGCGGGTACACCGGGGAGCTGTTTTTT.

The CDR3 reads CASSVDMGAVENTIYF. CDR3 DNA sequence: TGTGCCAGCAGCGTAGATATGGGGGCAGTCGAAAACACCATATATTTT. The chain employs TRBV9 and TRBJ1-3; D may be TRBD1 (6 bases). Deletions cut 0 bases from V and 6 bases from J, with 16 bases between. CDR1 is SGDLS and CDR2 is YYNGEE in the germline V gene. This CDR3 is 16 amino acids long.

This chain uses TRBV7-9 with TRBJ1-1; TRBD1 agrees at 10 bases. Trimming cost V 5 bases and J 5 bases; bases outside gene matches: 8. Germline assignment: CDR1 SEHNR and CDR2 FQNEAQ (reference sequence). This CDR3 is built from 15 residues. Written as DNA, the CDR3 is TGTGCCAGCAGCAACTCCGGGACAGGGGTTACTGAAGCTTTCTTT. Protein: CASSNSGTGVTEAFF. Full variable domain (rest looked up from reference TRBV7-9 and TRBJ1-1): DTGVSQNPRHKITKRGQNVTFRCDPISEHNRLYWYRQTLGQGPEFLTYFQNEAQLEKSRLLSDRFSAERPKGSFSTLEIQRTEQGDSAMYLCASSNSGTGVTEAFFGQGTRLTVV.

CDR3 nucleotide sequence: TGCGCCAGCAGCTTGGTCATCCCTAGCGGGAGTTACGAGCAGTACTTC. Translated, it gives CASSLVIPSGSYEQYF. V usage is TRBV5-1 and J usage is TRBJ2-7; 10 nucleotides line up with TRBD2. V shed 0 bases, J shed 4 bases, and the junction held 7 bases outside the gene matches. The CDR3 consists of 16 residues. In germline, CDR1 is SGHRS, CDR2 YFSETQ.

V gene TRBV27 combines with J gene TRBJ2-3; D gene uncertain. Trimming left V 2 bases short and J 6 bases short, with 15 bases between. The CDR3 has 15 residues. CDR1 is MNHEY and CDR2 is SMNVEV in the germline V gene (reference sequence). The CDR3 protein is CASSLDGPAWDTQYF. CDR3 in DNA: TGTGCCAGCAGTTTAGACGGGCCAGCCTGGGATACGCAGTATTTT.

V and J are TRBV5-8 and TRBJ2-2, with TRBD2 matching 10 bases. This CDR3 comprises 19 residues. The germline V gene encodes CDR1 SGHTS and CDR2 YDEGEE. The J segment lost 4 bases and the V segment lost 7 bases, leaving 19 bases of the junction unmatched. The CDR3: CASPSGSKMVAGGTGELFF. The CDR3 DNA reads as TGTGCCAGCCCGTCAGGATCAAAGATGGTAGCGGGAGGCACCGGGGAGCTGTTTTTT.

This rearrangement joins TRBV5-1 to TRBJ2-3; 8 bases agree with TRBD2. Trimming removed 6 bases from V and 1 base from J; junction bases left unmatched: 4. The CDR3 covers 14 residues. CDR1 is SGHRS and CDR2 is YFSETQ in the germline V gene. The CDR3: CASIAGIGTDTQYF. The CDR3 nucleotides read TGCGCCAGCATAGCGGGAATCGGCACAGATACGCAGTATTTT.

This clone appeared a single time. The CDR3 nucleotides read TGCGCCAGCAGGTTTTCGGTGGGGTACACTGAAGCTTTCTTT. Translated, it gives CASRFSVGYTEAFF. The gene calls are TRBV5-1 and TRBJ1-1; no reliable D call. Looked up from germline, CDR1 is SGHRS and CDR2 is YFSETQ. This CDR3 spans 14 amino acids. The V gene lost 5 bases and the J gene lost 3 bases, with 14 bases spanning the gap.

V usage is TRBV5-5 and J usage is TRBJ1-2, with D possibly being TRBD1 (5 bases). The CDR3 length is 16 residues. V gave up 4 bases and J gave up 4 bases, with 20 bases separating them. Germline CDR1 and CDR2: SGHKS and YYEKEE (reference sequence). DNA for the CDR3: TGTGCCAGCAGCCTTGAGGTGCAGGTCGGGACCTATGGCTACACCTTC. Amino acids: CASSLEVQVGTYGYTF.

This clone was seen more than once but under ten times. This chain links TRBV10-2 with TRBJ1-1, with D hard to call. CDR1 WSHSY and CDR2 SAAADI come from the germline V gene. V was clipped by 8 bases and J by 3 bases, with 7 bases between them. CDR3 size: 11 residues. This CDR3 reads CASAFDTEAFF. Written as DNA, the CDR3 is TGCGCCAGCGCCTTCGACACTGAAGCTTTCTTT.

The CDR3 DNA reads as TGCGCCAGCAGCCAAGCCGATAGGAAAAACATTCAGTACTTC. Protein product: CASSQADRKNIQYF. V usage is TRBV4-1 and J usage is TRBJ2-4; D not certain. The germline CDR1 and CDR2 sequences are MGHRA and YSYEKL. V lost 1 base and J 4 bases, leaving 8 bases between the germline ends. This CDR3 has 14 amino acids.

V and J are TRBV4-1 and TRBJ2-5, with 9 bases identical to TRBD1. CDR3 size: 16 residues. CDR1 and CDR2 from the germline V gene are MGHRA and YSYEKL. J was trimmed by 1 base and V by 1 base; bases with no gene match: 4. CDR3 sequence (DNA): TGCGCCAGCAGCCAAGGACAGGGGGTACTCCAAGAGACCCAGTACTTC. Translated, it gives CASSQGQGVLQETQYF.